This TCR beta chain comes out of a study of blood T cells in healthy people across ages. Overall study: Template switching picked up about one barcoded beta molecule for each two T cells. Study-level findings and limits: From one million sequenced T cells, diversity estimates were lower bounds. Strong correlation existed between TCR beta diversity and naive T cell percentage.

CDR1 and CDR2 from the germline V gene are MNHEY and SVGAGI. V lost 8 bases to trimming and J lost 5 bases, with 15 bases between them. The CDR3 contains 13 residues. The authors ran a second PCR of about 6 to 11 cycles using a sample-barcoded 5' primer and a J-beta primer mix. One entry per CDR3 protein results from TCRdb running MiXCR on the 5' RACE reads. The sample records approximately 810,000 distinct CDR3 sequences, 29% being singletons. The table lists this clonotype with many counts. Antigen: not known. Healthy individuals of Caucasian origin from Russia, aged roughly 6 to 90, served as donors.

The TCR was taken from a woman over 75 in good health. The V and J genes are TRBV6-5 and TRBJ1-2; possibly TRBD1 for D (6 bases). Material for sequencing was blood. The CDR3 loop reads CASRDKLYYGYTF. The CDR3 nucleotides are TGTGCCAGCCGGGACAAACTCTATTATGGCTACACCTTC.